Listed below are T cell receptor beta chains from one sample, sequenced in a study of control samples from healthy donors and cancer patients. TCRdb's copy holds only in-frame clones and misses some; the assay was immunoSEQ multiplex PCR. The sample lists 130,000 or so clones, roughly 90% occurring once. The sample consisted of blood. The origin of the receptors is a middle-aged man in good health. CDR3s include the opening cysteine and the closing phenylalanine or tryptophan. Clone size, where shown, is once, few, many, or a class for clones that have expanded.

v_gene: TRBV6-5
abundance: -
j_gene: TRBJ2-2
CDR3aa: CASSWTGADTGELFF

v_gene: TRBV6-5
abundance: -
j_gene: TRBJ2-3
CDR3aa: CASSYRAKDTQYF

v_gene: TRBV7-9
abundance: -
j_gene: TRBJ2-3
CDR3aa: CASSPGLAGTTDTQYF

v_gene: TRBV11-3
abundance: -
j_gene: TRBJ2-3
CDR3aa: CASAWGRGTDTQYF

v_gene: TRBV6-5
abundance: -
j_gene: TRBJ1-2
CDR3aa: CASSSGRRDGYTF

v_gene: TRBV6-2/TRBV6-3
abundance: -
j_gene: TRBJ2-7
CDR3aa: CASSYSGELYEQYF

v_gene: TRBV6-2/TRBV6-3
abundance: once
j_gene: TRBJ2-1
CDR3aa: CASSYQWGDYNEQFF

v_gene: TRBV20-1
abundance: -
j_gene: TRBJ2-1
CDR3aa: CSAAVNEQFF

v_gene: TRBV6-6
abundance: -
j_gene: TRBJ1-4
CDR3aa: CASSTWGLGQEKLFF

v_gene: TRBV19
abundance: -
j_gene: TRBJ1-6
CDR3aa: CASGHGNSPLHF

v_gene: TRBV11-2
abundance: -
j_gene: TRBJ2-7
CDR3aa: CASSPTDRGHEQYF

v_gene: TRBV3-1/TRBV3-2
abundance: once
j_gene: TRBJ1-1
CDR3aa: CASSQMVKGAGDVRNTEAFF

v_gene: TRBV6-2/TRBV6-3
abundance: few
j_gene: TRBJ1-1
CDR3aa: CASSYSQGLNTEAFF

v_gene: TRBV6-5
abundance: -
j_gene: TRBJ2-3
CDR3aa: CASSYSRYRSDTQYF

v_gene: TRBV15
abundance: -
j_gene: TRBJ1-3
CDR3aa: CATRKTGSSGNTIYF

v_gene: TRBV10-3
abundance: -
j_gene: TRBJ1-6
CDR3aa: CAISESSGYNSPLHF